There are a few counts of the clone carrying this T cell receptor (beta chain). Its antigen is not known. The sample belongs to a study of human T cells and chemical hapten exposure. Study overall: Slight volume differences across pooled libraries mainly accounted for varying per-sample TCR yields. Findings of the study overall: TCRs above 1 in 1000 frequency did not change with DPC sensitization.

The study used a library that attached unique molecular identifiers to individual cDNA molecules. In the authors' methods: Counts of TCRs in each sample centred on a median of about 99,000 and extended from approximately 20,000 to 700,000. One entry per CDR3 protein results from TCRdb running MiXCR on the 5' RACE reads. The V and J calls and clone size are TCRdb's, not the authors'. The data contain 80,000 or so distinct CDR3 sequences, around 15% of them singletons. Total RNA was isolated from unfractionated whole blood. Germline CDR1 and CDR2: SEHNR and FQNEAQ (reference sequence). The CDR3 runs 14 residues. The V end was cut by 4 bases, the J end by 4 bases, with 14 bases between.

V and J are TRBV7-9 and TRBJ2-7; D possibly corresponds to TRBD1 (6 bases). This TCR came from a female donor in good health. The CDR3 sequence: CASSSGVRGYEQYF. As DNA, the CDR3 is TGTGCCAGCAGCTCAGGGGTGAGGGGATACGAGCAGTACTTC.